The entry below gives a single TCR beta chain sequence along with its context. Per the germline V gene, CDR1 is MNHEY and CDR2 is SMNVEV (reference sequence). The CDR3 contains 15 residues. The V gene lost 0 bases and the J gene lost 1 base, with 9 bases spanning the gap. This sample was taken from a study of cytomegalovirus exposure and HLA in healthy donors. A multiplex PCR was run with 60 Vbeta primers and 13 Jbeta primers. Libraries were prepared by immunoSEQ multiplex PCR; TCRdb keeps only in-frame clonotypes and omits some of them. The sample table includes roughly 70,000 clones. This receptor was identified in a female donor in good health and CMV-seropositive. The specimen was PBMCs. The V call is TRBV27, the J call TRBJ1-2; no firm D call. The CDR3 sequence: CASSLSGGDNYGYTF. The CDR3, as DNA: TGTGCCAGCAGTTTATCAGGAGGCGATAACTATGGCTACACCTTC.